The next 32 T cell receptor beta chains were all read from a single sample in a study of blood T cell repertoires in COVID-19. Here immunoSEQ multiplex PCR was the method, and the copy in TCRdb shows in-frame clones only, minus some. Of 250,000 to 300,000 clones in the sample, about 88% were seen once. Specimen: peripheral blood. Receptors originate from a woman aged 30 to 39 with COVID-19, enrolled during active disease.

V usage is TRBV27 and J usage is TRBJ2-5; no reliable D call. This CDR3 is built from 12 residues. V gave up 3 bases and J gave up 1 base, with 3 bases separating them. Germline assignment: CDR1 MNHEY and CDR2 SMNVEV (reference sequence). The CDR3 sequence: CASSFSQETQYF. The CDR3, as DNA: TGTGCCAGCAGTTTCTCCCAAGAGACCCAGTACTTC.

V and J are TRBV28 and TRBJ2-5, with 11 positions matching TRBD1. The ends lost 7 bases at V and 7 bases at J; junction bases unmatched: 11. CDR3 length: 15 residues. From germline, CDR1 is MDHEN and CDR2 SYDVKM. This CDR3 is CASIQGQGAWGTQYF. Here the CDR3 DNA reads TGTGCCAGCATTCAAGGACAGGGGGCTTGGGGGACCCAGTACTTC.

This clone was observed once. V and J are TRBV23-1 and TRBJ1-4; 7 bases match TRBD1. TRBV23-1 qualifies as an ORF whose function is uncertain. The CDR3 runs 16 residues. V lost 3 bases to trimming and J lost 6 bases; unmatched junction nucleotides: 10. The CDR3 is CASSHQGQIKDEKLFF. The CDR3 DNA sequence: TGCGCCAGCAGTCACCAGGGACAGATTAAAGATGAAAAACTGTTTTTT.

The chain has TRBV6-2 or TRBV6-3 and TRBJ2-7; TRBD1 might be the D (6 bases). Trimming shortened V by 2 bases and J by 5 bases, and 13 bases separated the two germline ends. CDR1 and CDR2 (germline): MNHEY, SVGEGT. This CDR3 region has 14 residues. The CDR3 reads CASSYMTGGNEQYF. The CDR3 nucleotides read TGTGCCAGCAGTTACATGACAGGAGGCAACGAGCAGTACTTC.

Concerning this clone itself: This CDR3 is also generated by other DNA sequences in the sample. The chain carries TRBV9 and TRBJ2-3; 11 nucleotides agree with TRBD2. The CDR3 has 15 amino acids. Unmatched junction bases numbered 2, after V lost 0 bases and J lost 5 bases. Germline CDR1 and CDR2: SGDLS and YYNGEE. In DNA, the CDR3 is TGTGCCAGCAGCGTAGGCGGACTAGCGGGAGATACGCAGTATTTT. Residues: CASSVGGLAGDTQYF.

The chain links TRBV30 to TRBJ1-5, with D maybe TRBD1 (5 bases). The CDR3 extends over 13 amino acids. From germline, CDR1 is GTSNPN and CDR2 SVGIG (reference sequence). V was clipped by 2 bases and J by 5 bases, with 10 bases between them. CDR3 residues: CAWSRQGDQPQHF. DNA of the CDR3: TGTGCCTGGAGTCGGCAGGGTGATCAGCCCCAGCATTTT.

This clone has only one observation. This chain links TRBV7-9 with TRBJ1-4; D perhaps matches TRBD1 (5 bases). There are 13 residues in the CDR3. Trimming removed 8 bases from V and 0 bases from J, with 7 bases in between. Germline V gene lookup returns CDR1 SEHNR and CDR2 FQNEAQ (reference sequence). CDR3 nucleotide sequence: TGTGCCAGCCGGACAACAACTAATGAAAAACTGTTTTTT. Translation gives CASRTTTNEKLFF. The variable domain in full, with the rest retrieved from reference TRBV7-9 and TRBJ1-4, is DTGVSQNPRHKITKRGQNVTFRCDPISEHNRLYWYRQTLGQGPEFLTYFQNEAQLEKSRLLSDRFSAERPKGSFSTLEIQRTEQGDSAMYLCASRTTTNEKLFFGSGTQLSVL.

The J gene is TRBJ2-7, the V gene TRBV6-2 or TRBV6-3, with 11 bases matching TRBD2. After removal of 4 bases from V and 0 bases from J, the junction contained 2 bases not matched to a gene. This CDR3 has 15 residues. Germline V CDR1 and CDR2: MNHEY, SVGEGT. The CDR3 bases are TGTGCCAGCAGTTCGACTAGCGGGACCTCCTACGAGCAGTACTTC. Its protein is CASSSTSGTSYEQYF.

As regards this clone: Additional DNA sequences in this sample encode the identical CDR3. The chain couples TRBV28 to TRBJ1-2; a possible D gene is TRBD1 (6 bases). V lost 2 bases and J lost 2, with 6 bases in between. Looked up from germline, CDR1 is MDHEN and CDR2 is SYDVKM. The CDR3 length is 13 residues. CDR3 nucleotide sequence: TGTGCCAGCAGTTTAGGGGGCAACTATGGCTACACCTTC. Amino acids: CASSLGGNYGYTF.

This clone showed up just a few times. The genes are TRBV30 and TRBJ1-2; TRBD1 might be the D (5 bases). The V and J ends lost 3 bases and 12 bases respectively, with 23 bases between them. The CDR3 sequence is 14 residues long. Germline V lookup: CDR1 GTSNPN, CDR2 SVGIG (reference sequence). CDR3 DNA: TGTGCCTGGAGGGGCGCTGGGGCCCCAACCGGCGACACCTTC. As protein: CAWRGAGAPTGDTF.

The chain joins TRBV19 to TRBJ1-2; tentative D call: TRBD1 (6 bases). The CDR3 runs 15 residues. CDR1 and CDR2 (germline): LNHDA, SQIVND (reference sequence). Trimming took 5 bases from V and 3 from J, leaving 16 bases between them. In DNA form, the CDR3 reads TGTGCCAGTAGTCCTGGGGGGGGCTCACACTATGGCTACACCTTC. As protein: CASSPGGGSHYGYTF.

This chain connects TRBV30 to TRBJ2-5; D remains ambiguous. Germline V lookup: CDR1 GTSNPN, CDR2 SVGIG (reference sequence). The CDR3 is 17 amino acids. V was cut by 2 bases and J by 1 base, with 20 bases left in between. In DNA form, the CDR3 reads TGTGCCTGGAGTCCTAAAGCCCCGGTGTCGATCCAAGAGACCCAGTACTTC. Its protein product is CAWSPKAPVSIQETQYF.

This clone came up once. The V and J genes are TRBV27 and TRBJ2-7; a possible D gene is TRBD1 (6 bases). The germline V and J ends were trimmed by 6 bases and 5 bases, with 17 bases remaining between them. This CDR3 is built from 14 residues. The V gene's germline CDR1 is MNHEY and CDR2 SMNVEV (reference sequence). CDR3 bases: TGTGCCAGCAGCTTCGGGGCCAGGGGAGACGAGCAGTACTTC. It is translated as CASSFGARGDEQYF.

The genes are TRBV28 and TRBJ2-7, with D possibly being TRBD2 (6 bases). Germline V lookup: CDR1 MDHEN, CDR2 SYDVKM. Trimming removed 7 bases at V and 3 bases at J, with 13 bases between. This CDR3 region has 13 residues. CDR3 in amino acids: CASTLGLFYEQYF. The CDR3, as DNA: TGTGCCAGCACCTTGGGACTCTTCTACGAGCAGTACTTC. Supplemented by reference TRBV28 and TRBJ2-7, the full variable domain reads DVKVTQSSRYLVKRTGEKVFLECVQDMDHENMFWYRQDPGLGLRLIYFSYDVKMKEKGDIPEGYSVSREKKERFSLILESASTNQTSMYLCASTLGLFYEQYFGPGTRLTVT.

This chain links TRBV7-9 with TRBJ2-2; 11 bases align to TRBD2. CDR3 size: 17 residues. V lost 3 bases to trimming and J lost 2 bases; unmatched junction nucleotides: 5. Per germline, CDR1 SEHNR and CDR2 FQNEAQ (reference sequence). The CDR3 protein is CASSFASGRINTGELFF. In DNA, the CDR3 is TGTGCCAGCAGCTTCGCTAGCGGGAGGATAAACACCGGGGAGCTGTTTTTT.

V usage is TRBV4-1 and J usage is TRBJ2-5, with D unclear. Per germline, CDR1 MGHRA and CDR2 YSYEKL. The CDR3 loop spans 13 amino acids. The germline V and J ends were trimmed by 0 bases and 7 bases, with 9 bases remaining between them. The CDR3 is CASSQETSGTQYF. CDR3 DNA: TGCGCCAGCAGCCAAGAAACCTCGGGGACCCAGTACTTC.

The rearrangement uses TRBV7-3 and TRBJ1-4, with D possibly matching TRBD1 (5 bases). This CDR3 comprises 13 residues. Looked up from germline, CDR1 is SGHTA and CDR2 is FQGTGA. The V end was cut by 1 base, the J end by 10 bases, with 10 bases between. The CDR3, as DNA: TGTGCCAGCAGCTTAAACTGGGGGGGAAAACTGTTTTTT. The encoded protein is CASSLNWGGKLFF.

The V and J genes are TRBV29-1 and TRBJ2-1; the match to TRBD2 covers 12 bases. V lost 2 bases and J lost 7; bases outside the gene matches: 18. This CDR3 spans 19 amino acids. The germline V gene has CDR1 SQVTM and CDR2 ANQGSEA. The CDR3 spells CSVELAGGHRVVIGNEQFF. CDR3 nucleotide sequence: TGCAGCGTTGAACTAGCGGGAGGGCATCGGGTAGTTATAGGGAATGAGCAGTTCTTC.

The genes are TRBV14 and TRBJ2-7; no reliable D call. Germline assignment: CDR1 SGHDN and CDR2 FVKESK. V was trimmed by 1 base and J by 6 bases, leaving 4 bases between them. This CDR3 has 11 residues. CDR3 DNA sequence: TGTGCCAGCAGCCAAGTCGGCGAGCAGTACTTC. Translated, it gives CASSQVGEQYF.

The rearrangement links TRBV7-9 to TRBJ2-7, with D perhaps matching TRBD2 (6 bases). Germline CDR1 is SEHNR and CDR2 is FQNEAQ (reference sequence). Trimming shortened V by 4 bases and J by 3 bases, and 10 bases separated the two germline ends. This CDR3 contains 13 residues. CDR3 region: CASSSGVGYEQYF. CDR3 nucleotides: TGTGCCAGCAGCTCGGGGGTAGGCTACGAGCAGTACTTC.

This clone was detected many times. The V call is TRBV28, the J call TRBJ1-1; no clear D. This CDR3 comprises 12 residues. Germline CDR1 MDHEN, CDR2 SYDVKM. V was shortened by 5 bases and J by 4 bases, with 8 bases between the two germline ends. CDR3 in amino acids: CASSPHSTEAFF. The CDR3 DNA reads TGTGCCAGCAGTCCCCACTCCACTGAAGCTTTCTTT.

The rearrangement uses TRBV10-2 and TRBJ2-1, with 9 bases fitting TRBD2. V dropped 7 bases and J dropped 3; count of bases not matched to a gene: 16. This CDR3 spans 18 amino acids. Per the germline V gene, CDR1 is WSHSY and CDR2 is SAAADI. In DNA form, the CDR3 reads TGCGCCAGCACCGGGGGACTAGCCGAGCCCCCACTCTACAATGAGCAGTTCTTC. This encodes CASTGGLAEPPLYNEQFF.

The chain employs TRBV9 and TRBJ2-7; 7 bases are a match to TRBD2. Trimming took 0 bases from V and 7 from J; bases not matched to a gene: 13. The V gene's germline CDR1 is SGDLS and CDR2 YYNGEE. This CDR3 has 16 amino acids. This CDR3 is CASSVGSGLRTSEQYF. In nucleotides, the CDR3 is TGTGCCAGCAGCGTAGGATCCGGCTTAAGGACTAGTGAGCAGTACTTC.

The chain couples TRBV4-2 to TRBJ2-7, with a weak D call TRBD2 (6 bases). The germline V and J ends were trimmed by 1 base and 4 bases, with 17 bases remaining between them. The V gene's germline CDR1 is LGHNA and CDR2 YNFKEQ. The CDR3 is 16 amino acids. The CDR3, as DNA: TGTGCCAGCAGCCAAGCATATGGAGGGGCTCCATACGAGCAGTACTTC. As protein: CASSQAYGGAPYEQYF.

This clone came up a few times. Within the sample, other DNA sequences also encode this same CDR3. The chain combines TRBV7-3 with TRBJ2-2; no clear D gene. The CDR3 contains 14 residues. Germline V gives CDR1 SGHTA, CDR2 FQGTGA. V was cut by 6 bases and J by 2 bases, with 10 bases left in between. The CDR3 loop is CASRAGSNTGELFF. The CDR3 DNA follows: TGTGCCAGCAGGGCCGGGTCCAACACCGGGGAGCTGTTTTTT.

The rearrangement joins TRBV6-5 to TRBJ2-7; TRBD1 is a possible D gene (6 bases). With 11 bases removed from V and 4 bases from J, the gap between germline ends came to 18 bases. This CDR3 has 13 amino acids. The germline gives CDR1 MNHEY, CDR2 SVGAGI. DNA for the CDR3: TGTGCCGTTCGAAGGGACGGACAGTACGAGCAGTACTTC. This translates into CAVRRDGQYEQYF.

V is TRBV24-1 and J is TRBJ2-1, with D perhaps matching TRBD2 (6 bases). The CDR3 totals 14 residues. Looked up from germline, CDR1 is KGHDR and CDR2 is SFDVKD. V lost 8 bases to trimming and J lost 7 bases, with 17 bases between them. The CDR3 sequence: CATTGGTSGNEQFF. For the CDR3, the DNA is TGTGCCACCACCGGGGGTACCTCGGGGAATGAGCAGTTCTTC.

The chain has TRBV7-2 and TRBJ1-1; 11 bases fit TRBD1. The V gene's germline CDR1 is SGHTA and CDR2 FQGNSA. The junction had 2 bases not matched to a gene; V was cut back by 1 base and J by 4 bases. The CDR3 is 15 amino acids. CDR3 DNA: TGTGCCAGCAGCTTAGTAGGGACAGGGGGCACTGAAGCTTTCTTT. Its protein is CASSLVGTGGTEAFF.

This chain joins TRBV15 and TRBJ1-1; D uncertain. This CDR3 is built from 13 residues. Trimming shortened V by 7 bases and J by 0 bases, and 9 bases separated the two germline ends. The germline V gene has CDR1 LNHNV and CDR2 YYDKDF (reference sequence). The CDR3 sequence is CATKMRMNTEAFF. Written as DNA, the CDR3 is TGTGCCACCAAAATGCGGATGAACACTGAAGCTTTCTTT. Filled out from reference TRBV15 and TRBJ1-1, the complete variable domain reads DAMVIQNPRYQVTQFGKPVTLSCSQTLNHNVMYWYQQKSSQAPKLLFHYYDKDFNNEADTPDNFQSRRPNTSFCFLDIRSPGLGDTAMYLCATKMRMNTEAFFGQGTRLTVV.

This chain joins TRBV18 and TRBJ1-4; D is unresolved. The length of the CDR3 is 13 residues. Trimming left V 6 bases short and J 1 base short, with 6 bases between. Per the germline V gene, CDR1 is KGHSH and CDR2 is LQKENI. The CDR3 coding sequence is TGTGCCAGCTCCCGCGGAACTAATGAAAAACTGTTTTTT. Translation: CASSRGTNEKLFF.

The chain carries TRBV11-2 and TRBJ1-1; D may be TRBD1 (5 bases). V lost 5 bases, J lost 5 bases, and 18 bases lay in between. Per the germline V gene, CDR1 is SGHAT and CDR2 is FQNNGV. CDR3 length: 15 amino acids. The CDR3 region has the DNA TGTGCCAGCAGCACGGACGGGCAGGGTGGGACTGAAGCTTTCTTT. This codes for CASSTDGQGGTEAFF.

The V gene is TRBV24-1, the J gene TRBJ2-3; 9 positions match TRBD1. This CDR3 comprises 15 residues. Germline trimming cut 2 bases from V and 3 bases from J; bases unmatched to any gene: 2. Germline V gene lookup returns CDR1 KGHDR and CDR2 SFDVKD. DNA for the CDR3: TGTGCCACCAGTGATTGGACAGGGGAAACAGATACGCAGTATTTT. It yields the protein CATSDWTGETDTQYF.